This is a list of T cell receptor beta chains from one sample in a study of PD-L1 blockade in urothelial cancer. The method was immunoSEQ multiplex PCR; TCRdb's version includes in-frame clones alone and lacks a portion of them. The data contain under 50,000 clones, around four fifths of them seen just once; the ten biggest clones take up approximately 2%. This specimen consisted of PBMCs, obtained around atezolizumab (anti-PD-L1) treatment. These receptors all stem from a man aged 50-59 years with urothelial cancer. Each CDR3 is given with its conserved first and last residue. Fields, in order: clone size, J gene, V gene, D gene, CDR3 DNA, CDR3 protein. A D gene is named only where the DNA matches it firmly. Where a row states a size, it is once, few, many or the class of an expanded clone; other rows omit it.

>NA|TRBJ1-5|TRBV28|TRBD1
TGTGCCAGCAGCAAGGACAGGGGTGGGATTCAGCCCCAGCATTTT
CASSKDRGGIQPQHF
>few|TRBJ2-7|TRBV6-5|TRBD1
TGTGCCAGCAGTGCTAGACAGGGGGCTGACGAGCAGTACTTC
CASSARQGADEQYF
>NA|TRBJ2-7|TRBV5-4|TRBD2
TGTGCCAGCAGATTAGCGGGCTCGACCTACGAGCAGTACTTC
CASRLAGSTYEQYF
>NA|TRBJ2-3|TRBV12-5|NA
TGTGCTAGTGCAGGGGGCACAGATACGCAGTATTTT
CASAGGTDTQYF
>few|TRBJ2-2|TRBV6-5|TRBD1
TGTGCCAGCAGAACCGACAGGGGAAACACCGGGGAGCTGTTTTTT
CASRTDRGNTGELFF
>NA|TRBJ2-5|TRBV18|TRBD2
TGTGCCAGCTCCCCCGGGCTAGCGGGGCAAGAGACCCAGTACTTC
CASSPGLAGQETQYF
>NA|TRBJ2-5|TRBV7-2|TRBD2
TGTGCCAGCAGCCCCTCGACTAGCGGGGGCCAAGAGACCCAGTACTTC
CASSPSTSGGQETQYF
>NA|TRBJ2-1|TRBV7-9|NA
TGTGCCAGCAGCTTACAGGGTTACAATGAGCAGTTCTTC
CASSLQGYNEQFF
>NA|TRBJ2-5|TRBV5-4|NA
TGTGCCAGCAGTCCAGGGGCACAGGCCCAAGAGACCCAGTACTTC
CASSPGAQAQETQYF
>NA|TRBJ2-3|TRBV11-3|NA
TGTGCCAGCAGCTCGTCAAGGAGCGCGACGCAGTATTTT
CASSSSRSATQYF
>NA|TRBJ2-7|TRBV19|TRBD2
TGTGCCAGTAAAGGCGGGAGTACCTACGAGCAGTACTTC
CASKGGSTYEQYF
>NA|TRBJ2-1|TRBV6-1|NA
TGTGCCAGCAGTGAACGGTGGAGTGGCTACAATGAGCAGTTCTTC
CASSERWSGYNEQFF
>NA|TRBJ1-1|TRBV5-6|TRBD1
TGTGCCAGCAGCTTCGTCTCCGGGACAGCGAACACTGAAGCTTTCTTT
CASSFVSGTANTEAFF
>NA|TRBJ1-1|TRBV18|NA
TGTGCCAGCTCACCACCCAGGGGCAACCTGAACACTGAAGCTTTCTTT
CASSPPRGNLNTEAFF
>NA|TRBJ1-4|TRBV5-1|NA
TGCGCCAGCAGCTTGTTCTCTAATGAAAAACTGTTTTTT
CASSLFSNEKLFF
>once|TRBJ2-3|TRBV9|NA
TGTGCCAGCAGCGTAGGAACCCGAGGGACAGATACGCAGTATTTT
CASSVGTRGTDTQYF
>NA|TRBJ2-1|TRBV19|TRBD2
TGTGCCACTAGGGGGACTAGCGGTTACAATGAGCAGTTCTTC
CATRGTSGYNEQFF
>NA|TRBJ1-2|TRBV18|NA
TGTGCCAGCTCACCAACTACCGGAGCTAACTATGGCTACACCTTC
CASSPTTGANYGYTF
>NA|TRBJ2-2|TRBV11-2|NA
TGTGCCAGCAGCTTAGGGCAGGGTCCGAACACCGGGGAGCTGTTTTTT
CASSLGQGPNTGELFF
>NA|TRBJ1-5|TRBV5-1|NA
TGCGCCAGCAGCTTGGGCGGGGAAACTCAGCCCCAGCATTTT
CASSLGGETQPQHF
>NA|TRBJ1-4|TRBV29-1|NA
TGCAGCGTGAAATCCAGGGGCCTTAATGAAAAACTGTTTTTT
CSVKSRGLNEKLFF
>NA|TRBJ2-2|TRBV5-1|TRBD1
TGCGCCAGCAGCTCGTGGGACAGTTACACCGGGGAGCTGTTTTTT
CASSSWDSYTGELFF
>NA|TRBJ2-1|TRBV4-1|TRBD2
TGCGCCAGCAGCCAAGCTAACCCTTGGACTAGCGGGGGCTACAATGAGCAGTTCTTC
CASSQANPWTSGGYNEQFF
>NA|TRBJ2-1|TRBV10-2|TRBD2
TGCGCCAGCAGTGACTGGCAGGGACTAGACTATGAGCAGTTCTTC
CASSDWQGLDYEQFF
>NA|TRBJ1-2|TRBV30|NA
TGTGCCTGGAGTAAAGGAGGGTGGGGGGAAGGCTACACCTTC
CAWSKGGWGEGYTF
>NA|TRBJ1-4|TRBV19|TRBD1
TGTGCCAGTAGTCTTACAGGGGAGAAGAAAAAACTGTTTTTT
CASSLTGEKKKLFF
>NA|TRBJ2-5|TRBV6-1|TRBD2
TGTGCCAGCAGTGAATTTCGCGGGGGGGCGTCCCAGTACTTC
CASSEFRGGASQYF
>once|TRBJ2-7|TRBV9|NA
TGTGCCAGCAGCTCGAAGCCGGGACTCCGCTCCTACGAGCAGTACTTC
CASSSKPGLRSYEQYF
>few|TRBJ1-2|TRBV6-5|TRBD1
TGTGCCAGCAGTTACGTCAGGGGGAACTATGGCTACACCTTC
CASSYVRGNYGYTF
>NA|TRBJ2-1|TRBV5-4|TRBD2
TGTGCCAGCAGCTTGATTGCGAGCGGGAGTGGATATGAGCAGTTCTTC
CASSLIASGSGYEQFF
>NA|TRBJ1-1|TRBV29-1|TRBD1
TGCAGCGTCGCGGGACAGGGGTTTGAAGCTTTCTTT
CSVAGQGFEAFF
>once|TRBJ2-1|TRBV18|NA
TGTGCCAGCTCACTAGCGGGACAGGGTTCGGATGAGCAGTTCTTC
CASSLAGQGSDEQFF
>NA|TRBJ2-3|TRBV5-1|NA
TGCGCCAGCACCGGCGGACAGAAGAGCACAGATACGCAGTATTTT
CASTGGQKSTDTQYF
>NA|TRBJ1-3|TRBV6-5|NA
TGTGCCAGCAGTTACCTCAGGCTGGCTGGAAACACCATATATTTT
CASSYLRLAGNTIYF
>NA|TRBJ1-2|TRBV7-2|NA
TGTGCCAGCAGCCGAGTGTCACAGAAAACCAACTATGGCTACACCTTC
CASSRVSQKTNYGYTF
>NA|TRBJ1-1|TRBV7-9|NA
TGTGCCAGCAGCCTGGGGGGGCCTCGGGCTTTCTTT
CASSLGGPRAFF
>NA|TRBJ2-1|TRBV19|TRBD2
TGTGCCAGTAGTATAGGTAGGATCCGCGGGAGGTCCTACAATGAGCAGTTCTTC
CASSIGRIRGRSYNEQFF
>NA|TRBJ1-6|TRBV7-9|NA
TGTGCCAGCAGCTTAGGGACAGAGAATTCACCCCTCCACTTT
CASSLGTENSPLHF
>NA|TRBJ2-1|TRBV30|TRBD2
TGTGCCTGGAGACGGACTAGCGGGGGGTCCTACAATGAGCAGTTCTTC
CAWRRTSGGSYNEQFF
>NA|TRBJ2-1|TRBV6-1|TRBD2
TGTGCCAGCAGTGAAGCGAGACTAGCTAGCTCCTACAATGAGCAGTTCTTC
CASSEARLASSYNEQFF
>NA|TRBJ1-5|TRBV6-6|NA
TGTGCCAGCGGGGGGGGGACCGCCGATCAGCCCCAGCATTTT
CASGGGTADQPQHF
>few|TRBJ1-5|TRBV5-1|TRBD1
TGCGCCAGCAGCTTTGACGGACAGGGTAGCAATCAGCCCCAGCATTTT
CASSFDGQGSNQPQHF
>NA|TRBJ2-3|TRBV19|TRBD2
TGTGCCAGTAGTCCAAGCGGGGGGGCCGGAGATACGCAGTATTTT
CASSPSGGAGDTQYF
>NA|TRBJ2-5|TRBV10-1|NA
TGCGCCAGCAGTCGGCAAGCACAGGGAGCCCAAGAGACCCAGTACTTC
CASSRQAQGAQETQYF
>NA|TRBJ2-5|TRBV7-9|TRBD2
TGTGCCAGCAGCTTATGGGGGCGGACTAGCGGGAGGAAAGAGACCCAGTACTTC
CASSLWGRTSGRKETQYF
>NA|TRBJ2-3|TRBV18|NA
TGTGCCAGCTCATCAGAAATCGGGGTTACAGATACGCAGTATTTT
CASSSEIGVTDTQYF
>NA|TRBJ1-5|TRBV5-1|NA
TGCGCCAGCAGCCCGAGGCCAGCTGGAGGCAATCAGCCCCAGCATTTT
CASSPRPAGGNQPQHF
>NA|TRBJ1-1|TRBV4-2|TRBD1
TGTGCCAGCAGACGGGAACAGGGGTTGAACACTGAAGCTTTCTTT
CASRREQGLNTEAFF
>NA|TRBJ1-5|TRBV2|NA
TGTGCCAGCAGTCCACAGGGTAGCAATCAGCCCCAGCATTTT
CASSPQGSNQPQHF